The 17 T cell receptor beta chains reported below all come from one sample, sequenced in a study of T cells in Graves' hyperthyroidism and ophthalmopathy (dated by TCRdb to about 2019). Library prep was done by multiplex PCR. This sample was sequenced with an Illumina HiSeq 2000. Amplification of TCR beta CDR3 regions was carried out from RNA transcripts. A first-round RT-PCR of the TCR CDR3 used the HTBI primer set with the Qiagen OneStep RT-PCR kit. TCRdb reworked the public reads: Q25 trimming with fastp, MiXCR clone assembly, productive beta chains retained. Each entry is one CDR3 protein sequence, shown with its most common DNA and genes. The sample includes a few hundred thousand distinct CDR3 sequences, with more than 15% observed a single time. Roughly 25% of the sample belongs to the ten largest clones. Source material: blood. These receptors were taken from a woman aged 18-29 years with Graves' hyperthyroidism that later progressed to Graves' ophthalmopathy.

The J gene is TRBJ1-3, the V gene TRBV4-3; tentative D call: TRBD1 (5 bases). The germline V gene has CDR1 LGHNA and CDR2 YSLEER. The CDR3 has 17 residues. The V and J ends lost 2 bases and 0 bases respectively, with 14 bases between them. CDR3 amino acids: CASSQNPAGGSGNTIYF. CDR3 DNA sequence: TGCGCCAGCAGCCAAAACCCGGCGGGGGGCTCTGGAAACACCATATATTTT.

This clonotype has ten or more counts. This sequence joins TRBV20-1 and TRBJ2-1; a weak D match, TRBD2 (6 bases). CDR1 is DFQATT, CDR2 SNEGSKA, per germline (reference sequence). CDR3 length equals 13 residues. Trimming stripped 5 bases from V and 2 bases from J, with 10 bases between. CDR3 protein: CSAGGRTYNEQFF. In DNA form, the CDR3 reads TGCAGTGCTGGGGGGAGGACCTACAATGAGCAGTTCTTC.

This chain connects TRBV2 to TRBJ2-3; 14 nucleotides align to TRBD2. Germline V gives CDR1 SNHLY, CDR2 FYNNEI. Losses at the gene ends were 4 bases for V and 3 bases for J; bases not matched to a gene: 6. This CDR3 is 17 amino acids long. CDR3 DNA sequence: TGTGCCAGCAGTGCCCTGACTAGCGGGAGGGCTACAGATACGCAGTATTTT. It specifies CASSALTSGRATDTQYF.

This clonotype was seen ten or more times. The rearrangement joins TRBV7-2 to TRBJ2-7; D ambiguous. The CDR3 is made up of 13 amino acids. The germline V and J ends were trimmed by 2 bases and 3 bases, with 8 bases remaining between them. From germline, CDR1 is SGHTA and CDR2 FQGNSA. CDR3 DNA: TGTGCCAGCAGCTTACTTGGCGGCTACGAGCAGTACTTC. Translated, it gives CASSLLGGYEQYF.

V usage is TRBV28 and J usage is TRBJ1-2; 7 bases line up with TRBD1. V shed 6 bases and J 1 base; nucleotides not matched to a gene: 5. Germline CDR1 MDHEN, CDR2 SYDVKM. The CDR3 contains 14 residues. The CDR3 region is CASRRGQFNYGYTF. CDR3 sequence (DNA): TGTGCCAGCAGGCGGGGACAGTTTAACTATGGCTACACCTTC.

This clonotype has a count of ten or more. This chain uses TRBV2 with TRBJ2-3; D is undetermined. Per germline, CDR1 SNHLY and CDR2 FYNNEI. V shed 7 bases and J shed 1 base, with 9 bases lying between them. The CDR3 covers 13 residues. The CDR3 is CASKVSRTDTQYF. The CDR3 DNA reads as TGTGCCAGCAAAGTTAGCCGCACAGATACGCAGTATTTT.

This clonotype was recorded many times. The rearrangement uses TRBV12-3 or TRBV12-4 and TRBJ2-5; D is unresolved. There are 13 residues in the CDR3. V was pared by 7 bases and J by 1 base, with 10 bases between. The CDR3 bases are TGTGCCAGCACCTCCTCAGTCCAAGAGACCCAGTACTTC. This translates into CASTSSVQETQYF.

Worth noting for this clonotype: Given a much more abundant clone one base away, this may be a read error. This sequence joins TRBV18 and TRBJ2-2; D not certain. V lost 0 bases, J lost 4 bases, and 3 bases lay in between. This CDR3 is 13 amino acids long. The V gene's germline CDR1 is KGHSH and CDR2 LQKENI. CDR3 loop: CASSPPTTGELFF. The CDR3 bases are TGTGCCAGCTCACCACCGACCACCGGGGAGCTGTTTTTT. Full variable domain (rest looked up from reference TRBV18 and TRBJ2-2): NAGVMQNPRHLVRRRGQEARLRCSPMKGHSHVYWYRQLPEEGLKFMVYLQKENIIDESGMPKERFSAEFPKEGPSILRIQQVVRGDSAAYFCASSPPTTGELFFGEGSRLTVL.

This clonotype was seen many times. The chain is built from TRBV2 and TRBJ2-1; 11 nucleotides agree with TRBD2. The CDR3 loop spans 17 amino acids. The germline V gene has CDR1 SNHLY and CDR2 FYNNEI. The junction had 6 bases not matched to a gene; V was cut back by 3 bases and J by 2 bases. CDR3 sequence: CASSDSSGRDPYNEQFF. The CDR3 DNA is TGTGCCAGCAGTGACAGTAGCGGGAGGGACCCCTACAATGAGCAGTTCTTC. Supplemented by reference TRBV2 and TRBJ2-1, the full variable domain reads EPEVTQTPSHQVTQMGQEVILRCVPISNHLYFYWYRQILGQKVEFLVSFYNNEISEKSEIFDDQFSVERPDGSNFTLKIRSTKLEDSAMYFCASSDSSGRDPYNEQFFGPGTRLTVL.

This clonotype has a count of ten or more. This chain links TRBV11-3 with TRBJ1-1, with TRBD1 as a possible D gene (6 bases). The CDR3 is made up of 18 amino acids. Trimming took off 7 bases at V and 0 bases at J, with 24 bases between the two ends. Germline V gene sequence: CDR1 SGHNT, CDR2 YENEEA. DNA of the CDR3: TGTGCCAGCACCTTGCGGAGATGGGACACAGGCTTGAACACTGAAGCTTTCTTT. The encoded protein is CASTLRRWDTGLNTEAFF.

The chain has TRBV7-2 and TRBJ2-7; D possibly matches TRBD1 or TRBD2 (5 bases each). The V end lost 4 bases, the J end lost 4 bases, and 14 bases lay between the germline ends. CDR1 is SGHTA and CDR2 is FQGNSA in the germline V gene. CDR3 length equals 14 residues. The CDR3 DNA sequence: TGTGCCAGCAGCTGGGGACCGGATGCTTACGAGCAGTACTTC. It encodes CASSWGPDAYEQYF.

CDR3 sequence: CATRHPGWALAKNIQYF. In DNA, the CDR3 is TGTGCCACCAGGCATCCGGGGTGGGCCTTAGCCAAAAACATTCAGTACTTC. The rearrangement links TRBV6-2 or TRBV6-3 to TRBJ2-4, with TRBD2 as a possible D gene (5 bases). V was clipped by 10 bases and J by 0 bases, with 22 bases between them. Germline CDR1 and CDR2: MNHEY and SVGEGT. This CDR3 spans 17 amino acids.

The sample holds many counts of this clonotype. The V gene is TRBV3-1, the J gene TRBJ2-6; D not resolved. This CDR3 is 20 amino acids long. CDR1 is LGHDT, CDR2 YNNKEL, per germline (reference sequence). V was shortened by 1 base and J by 1 base, with 20 bases between the two germline ends. Here the CDR3 reads CASSQGPAAGVRSGANVLTF. As DNA, the CDR3 is TGTGCCAGCAGCCAAGGGCCAGCAGCAGGAGTCCGATCTGGGGCCAACGTCCTGACTTTC.

A word on this clonotype: A much larger clone differs by one base, so this may be a read error. This chain uses TRBV11-3 with TRBJ2-5; 11 bases align to TRBD2. Germline V gives CDR1 SGHNT, CDR2 YENEEA. This CDR3 comprises 19 residues. The CDR3 loop reads CASSLGPNLAGGRQETQHF. The CDR3 bases are TGTGCCAGCAGCTTAGGGCCCAACCTAGCGGGAGGTCGTCAAGAGACCCAGCACTTC.

This clonotype has a handful of counts. The chain has TRBV29-1 and TRBJ2-4, with D perhaps matching TRBD2 (6 bases). This CDR3 has 13 amino acids. V lost 1 base, J lost 9 bases, and 13 bases lay in between. The germline gives CDR1 SQVTM, CDR2 ANQGSEA. This CDR3 is CSVEAEDYSIQYF. In nucleotides, the CDR3 is TGCAGCGTTGAAGCGGAGGACTACAGCATTCAGTACTTC.

The sample holds many counts of this clonotype. The chain combines TRBV6-5 with TRBJ2-7; D remains unclear. V lost 1 base and J lost 7, with 20 bases in between. Germline CDR1 is MNHEY and CDR2 is SVGAGI. This CDR3 spans 16 amino acids. The CDR3 loop reads CASSYLSFASTSEQYF. CDR3 bases: TGTGCCAGCAGTTACTTAAGCTTCGCGTCTACCAGTGAGCAGTACTTC.

This chain links TRBV6-5 with TRBJ2-1, with D tentatively TRBD2 (5 bases). From germline, CDR1 is MNHEY and CDR2 SVGAGI. V lost 0 bases and J lost 4, with 7 bases in between. The CDR3 covers 14 residues. The CDR3 loop reads CASSYSGLYNEQFF. The CDR3 DNA reads TGTGCCAGCAGTTACTCAGGACTGTACAATGAGCAGTTCTTC.